This TCR beta chain was captured in a study of blood T cell repertoires in COVID-19. Study-wide background: The United States, Italy and Spain were the sources of the acute and convalescent COVID-19 samples.

CDR1 and CDR2 from the germline V gene are MDHEN and SYDVKM. The J segment lost 5 bases and the V segment lost 10 bases, leaving 10 bases of the junction unmatched. CDR3 length equals 14 residues. Libraries were prepared by immunoSEQ multiplex PCR; TCRdb keeps only in-frame clonotypes and omits some of them. The data contain approximately 80,000 clones, about 85% of them singletons. Sequencing used peripheral blood. The chain recombines TRBV28 with TRBJ2-1; 8 nucleotides match TRBD2. The TCR was taken from a woman aged 80 or over with COVID-19, enrolled during active disease. CDR3 amino acids: CATGGVSRDNEQFF. DNA of the CDR3: TGTGCCACCGGGGGGGTATCAAGAGACAATGAGCAGTTCTTC.